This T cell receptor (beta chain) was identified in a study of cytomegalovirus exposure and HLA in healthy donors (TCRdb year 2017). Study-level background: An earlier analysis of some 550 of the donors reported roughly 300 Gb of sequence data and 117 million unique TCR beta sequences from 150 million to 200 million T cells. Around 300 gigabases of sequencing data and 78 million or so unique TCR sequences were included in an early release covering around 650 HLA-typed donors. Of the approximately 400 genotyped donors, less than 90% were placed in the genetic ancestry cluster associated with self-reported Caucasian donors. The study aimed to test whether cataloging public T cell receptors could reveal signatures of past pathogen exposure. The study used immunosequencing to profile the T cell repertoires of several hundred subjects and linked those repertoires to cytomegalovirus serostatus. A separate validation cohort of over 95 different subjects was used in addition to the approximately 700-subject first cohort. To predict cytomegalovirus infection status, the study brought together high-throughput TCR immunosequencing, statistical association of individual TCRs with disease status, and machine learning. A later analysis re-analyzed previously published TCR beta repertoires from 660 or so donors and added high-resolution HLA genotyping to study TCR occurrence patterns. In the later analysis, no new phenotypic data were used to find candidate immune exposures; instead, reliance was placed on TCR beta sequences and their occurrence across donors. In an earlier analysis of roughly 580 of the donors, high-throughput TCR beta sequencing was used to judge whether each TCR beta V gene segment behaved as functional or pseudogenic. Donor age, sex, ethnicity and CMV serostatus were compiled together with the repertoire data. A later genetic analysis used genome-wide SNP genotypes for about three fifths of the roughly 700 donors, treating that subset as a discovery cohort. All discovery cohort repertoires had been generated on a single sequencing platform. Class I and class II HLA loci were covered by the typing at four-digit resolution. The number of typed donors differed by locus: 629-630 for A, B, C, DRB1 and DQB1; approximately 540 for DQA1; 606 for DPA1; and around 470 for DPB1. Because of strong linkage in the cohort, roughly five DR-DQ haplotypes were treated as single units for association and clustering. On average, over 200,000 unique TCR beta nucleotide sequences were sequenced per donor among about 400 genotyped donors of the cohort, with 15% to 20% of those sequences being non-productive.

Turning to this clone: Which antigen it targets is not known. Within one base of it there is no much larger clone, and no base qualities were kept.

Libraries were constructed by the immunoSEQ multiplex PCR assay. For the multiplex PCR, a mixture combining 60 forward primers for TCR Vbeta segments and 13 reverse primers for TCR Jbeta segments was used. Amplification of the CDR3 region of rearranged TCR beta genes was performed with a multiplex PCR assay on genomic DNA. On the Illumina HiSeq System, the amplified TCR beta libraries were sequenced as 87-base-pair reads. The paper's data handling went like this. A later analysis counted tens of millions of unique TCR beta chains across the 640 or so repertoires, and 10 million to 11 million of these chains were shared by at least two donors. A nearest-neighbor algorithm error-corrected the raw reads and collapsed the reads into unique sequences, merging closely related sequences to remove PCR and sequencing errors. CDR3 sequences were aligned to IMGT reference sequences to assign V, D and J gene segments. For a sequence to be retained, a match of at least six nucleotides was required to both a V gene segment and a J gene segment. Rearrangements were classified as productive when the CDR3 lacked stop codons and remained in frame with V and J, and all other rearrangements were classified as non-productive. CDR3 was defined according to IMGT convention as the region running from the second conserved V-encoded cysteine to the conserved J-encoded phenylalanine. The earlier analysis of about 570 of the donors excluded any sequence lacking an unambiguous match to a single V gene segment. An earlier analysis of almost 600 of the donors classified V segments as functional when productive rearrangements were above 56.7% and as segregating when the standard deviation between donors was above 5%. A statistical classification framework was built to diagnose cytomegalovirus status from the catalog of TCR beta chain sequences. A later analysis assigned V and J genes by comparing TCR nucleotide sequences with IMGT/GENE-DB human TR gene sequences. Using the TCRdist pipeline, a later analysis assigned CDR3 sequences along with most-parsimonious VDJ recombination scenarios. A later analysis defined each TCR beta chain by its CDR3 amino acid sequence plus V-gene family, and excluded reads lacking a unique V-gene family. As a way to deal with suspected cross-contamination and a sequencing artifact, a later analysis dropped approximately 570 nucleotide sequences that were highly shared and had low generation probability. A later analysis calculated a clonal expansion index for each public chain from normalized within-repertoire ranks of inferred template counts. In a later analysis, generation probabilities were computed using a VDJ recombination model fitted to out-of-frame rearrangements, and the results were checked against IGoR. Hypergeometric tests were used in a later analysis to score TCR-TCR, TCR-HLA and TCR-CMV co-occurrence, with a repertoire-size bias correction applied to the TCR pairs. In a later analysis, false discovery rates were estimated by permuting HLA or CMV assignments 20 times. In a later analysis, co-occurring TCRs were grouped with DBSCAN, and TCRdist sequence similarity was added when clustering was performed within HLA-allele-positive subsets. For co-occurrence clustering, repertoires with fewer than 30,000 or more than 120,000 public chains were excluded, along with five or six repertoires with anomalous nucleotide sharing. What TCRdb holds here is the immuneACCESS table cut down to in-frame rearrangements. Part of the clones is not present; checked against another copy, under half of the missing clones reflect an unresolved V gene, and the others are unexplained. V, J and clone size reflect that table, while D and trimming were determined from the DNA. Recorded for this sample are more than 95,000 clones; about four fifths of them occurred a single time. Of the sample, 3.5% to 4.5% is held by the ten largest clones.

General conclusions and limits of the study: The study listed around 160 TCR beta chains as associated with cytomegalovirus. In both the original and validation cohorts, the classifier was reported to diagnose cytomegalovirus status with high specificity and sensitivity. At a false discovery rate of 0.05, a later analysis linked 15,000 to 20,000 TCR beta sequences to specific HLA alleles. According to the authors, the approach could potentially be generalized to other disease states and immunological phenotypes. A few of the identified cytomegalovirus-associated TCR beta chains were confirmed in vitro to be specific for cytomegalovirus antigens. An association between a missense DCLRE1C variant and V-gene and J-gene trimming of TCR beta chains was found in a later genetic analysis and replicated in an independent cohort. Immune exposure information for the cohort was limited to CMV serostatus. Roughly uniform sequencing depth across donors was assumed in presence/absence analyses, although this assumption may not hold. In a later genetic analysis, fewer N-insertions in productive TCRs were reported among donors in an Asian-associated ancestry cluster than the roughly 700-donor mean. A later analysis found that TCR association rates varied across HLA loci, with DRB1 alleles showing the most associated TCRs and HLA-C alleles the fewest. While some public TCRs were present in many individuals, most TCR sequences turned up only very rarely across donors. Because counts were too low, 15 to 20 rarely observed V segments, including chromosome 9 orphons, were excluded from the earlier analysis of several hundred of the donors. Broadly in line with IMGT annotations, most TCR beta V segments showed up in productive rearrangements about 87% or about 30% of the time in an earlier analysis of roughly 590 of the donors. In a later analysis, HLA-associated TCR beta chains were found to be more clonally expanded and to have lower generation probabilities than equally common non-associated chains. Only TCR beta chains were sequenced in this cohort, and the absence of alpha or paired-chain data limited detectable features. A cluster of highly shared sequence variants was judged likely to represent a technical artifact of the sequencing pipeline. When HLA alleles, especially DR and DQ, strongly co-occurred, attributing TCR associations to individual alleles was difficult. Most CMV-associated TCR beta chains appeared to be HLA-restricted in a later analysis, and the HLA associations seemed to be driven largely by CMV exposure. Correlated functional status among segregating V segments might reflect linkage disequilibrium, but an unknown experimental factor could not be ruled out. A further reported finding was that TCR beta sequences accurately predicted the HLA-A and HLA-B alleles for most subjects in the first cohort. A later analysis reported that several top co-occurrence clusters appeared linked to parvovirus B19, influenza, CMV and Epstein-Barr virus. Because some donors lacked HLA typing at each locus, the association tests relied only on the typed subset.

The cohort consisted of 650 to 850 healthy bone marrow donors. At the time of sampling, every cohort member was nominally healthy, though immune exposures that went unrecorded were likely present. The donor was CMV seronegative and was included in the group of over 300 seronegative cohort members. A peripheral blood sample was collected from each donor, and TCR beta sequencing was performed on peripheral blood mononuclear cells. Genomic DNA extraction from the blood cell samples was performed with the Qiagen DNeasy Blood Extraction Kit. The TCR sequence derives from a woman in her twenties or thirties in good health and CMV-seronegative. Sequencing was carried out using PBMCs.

The DNA sequence is given as TGTGCCAGCAGTCGATCCGGGACTAGCGGTATCAGTAGCACAGATACGCAGTATTTT. This codes for CASSRSGTSGISSTDTQYF. This receptor chain uses TRBV27 and TRBJ2-3, with TRBD2 identical over 11 junction bases. The CDR3 spans 19 residues, from the cysteine through the phenylalanine. Of the read, only the CDR3 DNA is kept; its 57 bases are in frame from base 1. V loses 5 bases at its end and J loses 0 bases; junction bases beyond the gene matches: 13. The germline V gene encodes CDR1 MNHEY and CDR2 SMNVEV (reference sequence).